The source of this TCR beta chain is a study of T cells in Graves' hyperthyroidism and ophthalmopathy. Amplification of TCR beta CDR3 regions used RNA as the template. First-round RT-PCR with HTBI primers amplified the TCR CDR3 region. TCRdb called the multiplex PCR reads again in MiXCR, with one record for every CDR3 protein. The sample yields about 400,000 distinct CDR3 sequences, 25% seen once. With 1 base clipped from V and 4 bases from J, the junction kept 8 bases outside the gene matches. Germline-derived CDR1 and CDR2 are SGHNT and YENEEA. The CDR3 runs to 16 residues. The sequenced sample was blood. The V call is TRBV11-3, the J call TRBJ2-3, with TRBD2 identical over 7 bases. The receptor's source is a middle-aged man with Graves' hyperthyroidism. The CDR3 sequence: CASSLGVGGPSDTQYF. Here the CDR3 DNA reads TGTGCCAGCAGCTTAGGGGTGGGAGGGCCGTCAGATACGCAGTATTTT.